This T cell receptor (beta chain) was sequenced during a study of blood T cell repertoires in COVID-19. Across the study: Sample material is recorded as cDNA or gDNA derived from T cells, B-cell-depleted T cells, or PBMCs.

V trimming: 2 bases; J trimming: 0 bases; junction bases outside the gene matches: 4. The CDR3 contains 15 residues. The germline V gene encodes CDR1 GTSNPN and CDR2 SVGIG (reference sequence). This clone has at least ten counts. Other DNA sequences in this specimen translate into the identical CDR3. Clones were read by immunoSEQ multiplex PCR, and TCRdb kept only the in-frame ones, dropping some. The table shows 210,000 or so clones, with almost 85% occurring only once. The gene calls are TRBV30 and TRBJ1-3; 7 bases are shared with TRBD1. The TCR sequence derives from a woman in her thirties or forties with acute or convalescent COVID-19. Sequences were obtained from peripheral blood. Here the CDR3 reads CAWSRDSGSGNTIYF. The CDR3 DNA is TGTGCCTGGAGTCGGGACAGCGGCTCTGGAAACACCATATATTTT.